The 3 T cell receptor beta chains below were found in one sample sequenced in a study of blood T cell repertoires in COVID-19. Here immunoSEQ multiplex PCR was the method, and the copy in TCRdb shows in-frame clones only, minus some. The sample gives 240,000 or so clones, roughly 80% of which show up once; less than 3.5% is in the top ten. The sample was peripheral blood. The receptors originated from a young woman with acute or convalescent COVID-19.

The V gene is TRBV28, the J gene TRBJ2-2, with D perhaps TRBD1 (6 bases). Deletions cut 6 bases from V and 3 bases from J, with 11 bases between. The CDR3 contains 14 residues. CDR1 is MDHEN, CDR2 SYDVKM, per germline. CDR3 nucleotides: TGTGCCAGCAGGTGGGACACTTACACCGGGGAGCTGTTTTTT. Translation gives CASRWDTYTGELFF. Complete variable domain (other parts from reference TRBV28 and TRBJ2-2): DVKVTQSSRYLVKRTGEKVFLECVQDMDHENMFWYRQDPGLGLRLIYFSYDVKMKEKGDIPEGYSVSREKKERFSLILESASTNQTSMYLCASRWDTYTGELFFGEGSRLTVL.

In its sample, this clone was seen once. The chain couples TRBV7-2 to TRBJ2-7; weak D call: TRBD2 (6 bases). CDR1 is SGHTA, CDR2 FQGNSA, per germline. Trimming took 3 bases from V and 1 from J, leaving 19 bases between them. CDR3 length: 17 amino acids. CDR3 sequence (DNA): TGTGCCAGCAGCTTCCTCGGGGTAAGGGAGGCGTCCTACGAGCAGTACTTC. It translates to CASSFLGVREASYEQYF.

This clone occurred many times. The rearrangement joins TRBV7-2 to TRBJ2-7; 8 bases align to TRBD1. The CDR3 has 15 amino acids. Per germline, CDR1 SGHTA and CDR2 FQGNSA. After removal of 5 bases from V and 1 base from J, the junction contained 7 bases not matched to a gene. CDR3 nucleotides: TGTGCCAGCAGCGTCGGACAGGGAGGTTCCTACGAGCAGTACTTC. Its protein product is CASSVGQGGSYEQYF.